What follows describes a single TCR beta chain. Its target is not known. Trimming left V 8 bases short and J 6 bases short, with 17 bases between. CDR3 length equals 13 residues. Germline CDR1 and CDR2: MNHEY and SVGAGI. This entry belongs to a study of cytomegalovirus exposure and HLA in healthy donors. The PCR contained 60 Vbeta and 13 Jbeta primers. The method was immunoSEQ multiplex PCR; TCRdb's version includes in-frame clones alone and lacks a portion of them. The sample contains 110,000 or so clones, approximately 86% of which appear only once. Study-wide results and limits: Later work showed greater clonal expansion in HLA-associated TCR beta chains than in equally common others. Productive rates of about 87% or about 30% were seen for most TCR beta V segments in an earlier analysis. Rarity marked most TCR sequences, yet some public TCRs occurred in many donors.

The sample consisted of PBMCs. This receptor was obtained from a man aged 18 to 30 in good health and CMV-seronegative. This rearrangement joins TRBV6-5 to TRBJ2-7; the D gene is possibly TRBD2 (7 bases). The chain's CDR3 is CASRRGRAGEQYF. CDR3 DNA: TGTGCCAGCCGTAGGGGGAGGGCGGGCGAGCAGTACTTC.